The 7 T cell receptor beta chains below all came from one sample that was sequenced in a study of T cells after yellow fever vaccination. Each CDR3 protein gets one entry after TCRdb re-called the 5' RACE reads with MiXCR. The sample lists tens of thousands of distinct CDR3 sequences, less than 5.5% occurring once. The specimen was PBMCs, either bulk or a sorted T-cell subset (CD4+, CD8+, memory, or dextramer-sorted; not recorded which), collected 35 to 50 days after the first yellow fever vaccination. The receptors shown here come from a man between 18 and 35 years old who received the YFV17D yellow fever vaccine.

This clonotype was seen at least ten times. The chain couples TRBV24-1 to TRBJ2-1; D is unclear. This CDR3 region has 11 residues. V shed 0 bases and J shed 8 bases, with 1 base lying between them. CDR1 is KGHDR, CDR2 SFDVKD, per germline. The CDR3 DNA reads TGTGCCACCAGTGATTTGGATGAGCAGTTCTTC. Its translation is CATSDLDEQFF.

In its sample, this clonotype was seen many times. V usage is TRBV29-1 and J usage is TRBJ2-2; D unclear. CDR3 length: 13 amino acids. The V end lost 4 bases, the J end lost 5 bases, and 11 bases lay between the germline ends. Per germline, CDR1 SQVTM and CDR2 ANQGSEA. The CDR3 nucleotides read TGCAGCGTTGCCAAGGGCCGGACCGGGGAGCTGTTTTTT. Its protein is CSVAKGRTGELFF.

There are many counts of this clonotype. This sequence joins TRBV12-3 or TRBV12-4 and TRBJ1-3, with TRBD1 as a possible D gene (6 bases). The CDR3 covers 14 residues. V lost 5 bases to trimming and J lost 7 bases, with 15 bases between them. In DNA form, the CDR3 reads TGTGCCAGCAGTACGATGGGGGCACGGAACACCATATATTTT. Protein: CASSTMGARNTIYF.

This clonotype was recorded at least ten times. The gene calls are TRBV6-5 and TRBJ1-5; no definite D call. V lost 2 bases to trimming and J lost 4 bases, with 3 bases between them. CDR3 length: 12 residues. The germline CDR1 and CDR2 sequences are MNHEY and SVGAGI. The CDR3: CASSYNNQPQHF. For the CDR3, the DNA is TGTGCCAGCAGTTACAATAATCAGCCCCAGCATTTT.

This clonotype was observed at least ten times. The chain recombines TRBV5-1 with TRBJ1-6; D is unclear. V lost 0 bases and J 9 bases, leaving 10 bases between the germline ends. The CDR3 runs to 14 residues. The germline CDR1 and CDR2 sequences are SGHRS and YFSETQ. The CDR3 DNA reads TGCGCCAGCAGCTTGGGAGAAATGGGTTCACCCCTCCACTTT. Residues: CASSLGEMGSPLHF.

The CDR3 nucleotides read TGTGCCAGCAGTCTCTACCACCCGACAGGGACGGCCCGGAAACTGTTTTTT. This gives the protein CASSLYHPTGTARKLFF. The rearrangement joins TRBV28 to TRBJ1-4; TRBD1 aligns across 7 bases. The CDR3 contains 17 residues. V was pared by 5 bases and J by 11 bases, with 20 bases of the junction left unmatched. Germline V lookup: CDR1 MDHEN, CDR2 SYDVKM.

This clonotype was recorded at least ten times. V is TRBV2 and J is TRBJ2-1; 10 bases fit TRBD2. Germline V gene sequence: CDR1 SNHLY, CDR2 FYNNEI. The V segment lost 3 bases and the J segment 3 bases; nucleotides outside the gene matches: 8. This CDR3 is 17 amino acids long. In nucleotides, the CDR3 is TGTGCCAGCAGTGAGTATATAGCGGGGGGATTCTACAATGAGCAGTTCTTC. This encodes CASSEYIAGGFYNEQFF.